This record concerns one T cell receptor beta chain sequence. Its antigen remains unknown. From germline, CDR1 is SGHTA and CDR2 FQGNSA. The CDR3 runs to 17 residues. V lost 0 bases to trimming and J lost 1 base, with 10 bases between them. This record comes from a study of T-cell reconstitution after alpha-beta-depleted transplantation in children. General study findings and limits: Newly generated T cells supplied most T-cell counts and diversity one year post-transplant. Surviving recipient T cells and thymic progenitors underlay high day-60 TCRbeta diversity in some patients. At around two months after transplant, the alpha-beta T cells were reportedly derived from several hundred expanded clones that came from non-depleted graft cells.

Researchers prepared the TCRbeta library using unique molecular identifiers, the study reports. TCRdb processed the PCR reads anew with MiXCR; each CDR3 protein has one entry. The table records 400,000 to 450,000 distinct CDR3 sequences, 43% of them present only once. V gene TRBV7-2 combines with J gene TRBJ2-6, with D possibly TRBD2 on 5 matching bases. The sequence came from a girl under 10 years old with aplastic anemia, due to receive a stem cell transplant. The input for sequencing was PBMCs, taken before TCRalphabeta/CD19-depleted stem cell transplant. Here the CDR3 reads CASSLAGLPSGANVLTF. For the CDR3, the DNA is TGTGCCAGCAGCTTAGCTGGACTCCCGTCTGGGGCCAACGTCCTGACTTTC. Full variable domain (remainder filled in from reference TRBV7-2 and TRBJ2-6): GAGVSQSPSNKVTEKGKDVELRCDPISGHTALYWYRQSLGQGLEFLIYFQGNSAPDKSGLPSDRFSAERTGGSVSTLTIQRTQQEDSAVYLCASSLAGLPSGANVLTFGAGSRLTVL.